The 6 T cell receptor beta chains presented below share a single source sample, sequenced in a study of blood T cell repertoires in COVID-19. Assay: immunoSEQ multiplex PCR; the TCRdb copy retains only in-frame clones and omits some. The table has approximately 440,000 clones, around 90% seen once. The sequenced sample was PBMCs or T cells enriched from blood (not recorded which). The source is a woman between 18 and 29 years old who had recovered from COVID-19.

The chain links TRBV5-4 to TRBJ2-5; 9 nucleotides align to TRBD1. J was trimmed by 4 bases and V by 0 bases; bases with no gene match: 7. Germline CDR1 SGHNT, CDR2 YYREEE (reference sequence). CDR3 length: 16 residues. In DNA, the CDR3 is TGTGCCAGCAGCTTGGCCGGGACAGGGCGAGTAGAGACCCAGTACTTC. Its translation: CASSLAGTGRVETQYF.

J is TRBJ2-3 and V is TRBV7-2; TRBD2 matches at 10 bases. Germline CDR1 and CDR2: SGHTA and FQGNSA. Losses at the gene ends were 5 bases for V and 2 bases for J; bases not matched to a gene: 4. This CDR3 has 15 residues. The CDR3 spells CASSKGLAYTDTQYF. CDR3 in DNA: TGTGCCAGCAGCAAGGGACTAGCGTACACAGATACGCAGTATTTT. The complete variable domain, with remaining parts taken from reference TRBV7-2 and TRBJ2-3, reads GAGVSQSPSNKVTEKGKDVELRCDPISGHTALYWYRQSLGQGLEFLIYFQGNSAPDKSGLPSDRFSAERTGGSVSTLTIQRTQQEDSAVYLCASSKGLAYTDTQYFGPGTRLTVL.

This rearrangement joins TRBV9 to TRBJ1-5; D gene ambiguous. The V end lost 1 base, the J end lost 5 bases, and 13 bases lay between the germline ends. The CDR3 has 15 residues. From germline, CDR1 is SGDLS and CDR2 YYNGEE. CDR3 loop: CASSVSGEQHQPQHF. CDR3 nucleotide sequence: TGTGCCAGCAGCGTAAGCGGGGAACAGCATCAGCCCCAGCATTTT.

This clone was recorded a few times. The rearrangement links TRBV3-1 (or the pseudogene TRBV3-2) to TRBJ1-1; D is possibly TRBD1 (6 bases). Trimming pared 0 bases from V and 5 bases from J, leaving 10 bases between. Germline V gene data show CDR1 as LGHDT and CDR2 as YNNKEL (reference sequence). The CDR3 is 14 residues long. CDR3 bases: TGTGCCAGCAGCCAAGAAGGGAGGGGGACTGAAGCTTTCTTT. Amino acid sequence: CASSQEGRGTEAFF.

The chain employs TRBV2 and TRBJ1-5, with D possibly matching TRBD1 (6 bases). V was trimmed by 3 bases and J by 3 bases, leaving 12 bases between them. The germline CDR1 and CDR2 sequences are SNHLY and FYNNEI. There are 15 residues in the CDR3. CDR3 protein: CASSEGRGINQPQHF. The CDR3 region has the DNA TGTGCCAGCAGTGAGGGAAGGGGGATCAATCAGCCCCAGCATTTT. Together with reference TRBV2 and TRBJ1-5, the CDR3 gives the full variable domain: EPEVTQTPSHQVTQMGQEVILRCVPISNHLYFYWYRQILGQKVEFLVSFYNNEISEKSEIFDDQFSVERPDGSNFTLKIRSTKLEDSAMYFCASSEGRGINQPQHFGDGTRLSIL.

The V gene is TRBV29-1, the J gene TRBJ1-2; 10 bases align to TRBD1. Germline CDR1 is SQVTM and CDR2 is ANQGSEA. This CDR3 is 17 amino acids long. With 4 bases clipped from V and 4 bases from J, the junction kept 15 bases outside the gene matches. The CDR3 sequence is CSVVGPDRGESGYGYTF. The CDR3 DNA is TGCAGCGTTGTAGGTCCGGACAGGGGGGAGAGTGGCTATGGCTACACCTTC.